Below, 12 T cell receptor beta chains from the same sample are listed, as sequenced in a study of glioma-infiltrating T cells. Amplification of TCR alpha and beta CDR3 regions from RNA used iRepertoire nested multiplex PCR. TCRdb ran MiXCR on the multiplex PCR reads and lists one entry per CDR3 protein. The sample contains about 93,000 distinct CDR3 sequences, 35% to 50% of which appear only once. The sequenced material came from glioma tissue, nonneoplastic brain tissue, or PBMCs (not recorded which). The receptors were gathered from a human donor with low-grade glioma or glioblastoma, undergoing nonglioma brain surgery, or in good health (not recorded which).

Note on this clonotype: This could be a read error, since a much larger clone is one nucleotide away. The chain is built from TRBV14 and TRBJ2-7; D remains ambiguous. The CDR3 extends over 11 amino acids. Germline CDR1 reads SGHDN; CDR2 reads FVKESK. CDR3 region: CASSQDREQCF. The CDR3 coding sequence is TGTGCCAGCAGCCAAGATCGCGAGCAGTGCTTC.

This clonotype was recorded at least ten times. The chain links TRBV20-1 to TRBJ1-2; D gene uncertain. V was shortened by 3 bases and J by 7 bases, with 9 bases between the two germline ends. In germline, CDR1 is DFQATT, CDR2 SNEGSKA (reference sequence). The CDR3 contains 11 residues. The CDR3 reads CSARKLAGYTF. The CDR3 region has the DNA TGCAGTGCTAGGAAGCTGGCTGGCTACACCTTC.

The count of this clonotype is one. One base away lies a much larger clone, so this may be a sequencing read error. CDR3 bases: TGCGCCAGCAGCTTGGTTTCGGGGGCGTACACTGAAGCTTTCTTT. Translation: CASSLVSGAYTEAFF. The chain carries TRBV5-1 and TRBJ1-1; D possibly corresponds to TRBD1 (6 bases). Germline V gene lookup returns CDR1 SGHRS and CDR2 YFSETQ. The ends were cut back, 0 bases at V and 3 bases at J, with 12 bases in the middle. This CDR3 comprises 15 residues.

Ten or more counts support this clonotype. CDR3 loop: CASRTSFAVTDTQYF. The CDR3 nucleotides are TGTGCCAGTAGAACCTCTTTCGCCGTCACAGATACGCAGTATTTT. The chain employs TRBV19 and TRBJ2-3, with no clear D. CDR1 and CDR2 (germline): LNHDA, SQIVND (reference sequence). V was trimmed by 6 bases and J by 2 bases, leaving 15 bases between them. This CDR3 is 15 amino acids long.

The V gene is TRBV9, the J gene TRBJ2-1; D is perhaps TRBD1 or TRBD2 (7 bases each). Germline V gene data show CDR1 as SGDLS and CDR2 as YYNGEE. Trimming stripped 4 bases from V and 3 bases from J, with 14 bases between. The CDR3 covers 15 residues. CDR3 nucleotides: TGTGCCAGCAGCCCCAGGGGGGGGCTCTACAATGAGCAGTTCTTC. Protein: CASSPRGGLYNEQFF.

Ten or more counts support this clonotype. The chain is built from TRBV27 and TRBJ1-5; 7 bases map to TRBD1. Germline lookup yields CDR1 MNHEY and CDR2 SMNVEV (reference sequence). Germline trimming cut 5 bases from V and 4 bases from J; bases unmatched to any gene: 5. This CDR3 is built from 14 residues. For the CDR3, the DNA is TGTGCCAGCAGTGAGGGGGCAGGAAATCAGCCCCAGCATTTT. This codes for CASSEGAGNQPQHF.

This clonotype was seen ten or more times. CDR3 sequence: CASSQVGTNYGYTF. CDR3 coding DNA: TGCGCCAGCAGCCAAGTGGGGACTAACTATGGCTACACCTTC. This chain uses TRBV4-1 with TRBJ1-2; D ambiguous. The CDR3 has 14 amino acids. Per germline, CDR1 MGHRA and CDR2 YSYEKL. Trimming took 1 base from V and 0 from J, leaving 6 bases between them.

J is TRBJ1-5 and V is TRBV6-1, with TRBD1 as a possible D gene (6 bases). This CDR3 has 16 amino acids. The germline V gene encodes CDR1 MNHNS and CDR2 SASEGT. The V end lost 5 bases, the J end lost 1 base, and 15 bases lay between the germline ends. DNA for the CDR3: TGTGCCAGCAGTTCCAACAGGGTTTTAAGCAATCAGCCCCAGCATTTT. Its translation: CASSSNRVLSNQPQHF.

This clonotype has at least ten counts. This sequence joins TRBV2 and TRBJ1-6; D gene ambiguous. V shed 2 bases and J shed 7 bases, with 18 bases lying between them. Germline V gene lookup returns CDR1 SNHLY and CDR2 FYNNEI. This CDR3 is built from 17 residues. CDR3 residues: CASSELAAVGANSPLHF. In nucleotides, the CDR3 is TGTGCCAGCAGTGAATTGGCCGCTGTGGGCGCAAATTCACCCCTCCACTTT. The variable domain in full, with the rest retrieved from reference TRBV2 and TRBJ1-6, is EPEVTQTPSHQVTQMGQEVILRCVPISNHLYFYWYRQILGQKVEFLVSFYNNEISEKSEIFDDQFSVERPDGSNFTLKIRSTKLEDSAMYFCASSELAAVGANSPLHFGNGTRLTVT.

This clonotype was picked up many times. The chain carries TRBV18 and TRBJ1-1, with D unclear. The germline V gene has CDR1 KGHSH and CDR2 LQKENI. The CDR3 runs 12 residues. Between the trimmed V and J ends, which lost 8 bases and 1 base, there was a span of 8 bases. The CDR3 nucleotides are TGTGCCAGCACGGACGGGAACACTGAAGCTTTCTTT. This encodes CASTDGNTEAFF.

This clonotype was counted many times. The CDR3 DNA follows: TGTGCCAGCAGCCAACAACTACAGGGGCATTCAGATACGCAGTATTTT. This translates into CASSQQLQGHSDTQYF. The gene calls are TRBV14 and TRBJ2-3; 7 bases map to TRBD1. The CDR3 is made up of 16 amino acids. Germline assignment: CDR1 SGHDN and CDR2 FVKESK. V trimming: 2 bases; J trimming: 4 bases; junction bases outside the gene matches: 9.

This clonotype was seen at least ten times. The CDR3 loop reads CASSKLGQPNQPQHF. The CDR3, as DNA: TGTGCCAGCAGTAAACTGGGACAGCCCAATCAGCCCCAGCATTTT. This chain links TRBV28 with TRBJ1-5; TRBD1 agrees at 7 bases. This CDR3 is built from 15 residues. Trimming removed 5 bases from V and 3 bases from J; junction bases left unmatched: 7. Per germline, CDR1 MDHEN and CDR2 SYDVKM.